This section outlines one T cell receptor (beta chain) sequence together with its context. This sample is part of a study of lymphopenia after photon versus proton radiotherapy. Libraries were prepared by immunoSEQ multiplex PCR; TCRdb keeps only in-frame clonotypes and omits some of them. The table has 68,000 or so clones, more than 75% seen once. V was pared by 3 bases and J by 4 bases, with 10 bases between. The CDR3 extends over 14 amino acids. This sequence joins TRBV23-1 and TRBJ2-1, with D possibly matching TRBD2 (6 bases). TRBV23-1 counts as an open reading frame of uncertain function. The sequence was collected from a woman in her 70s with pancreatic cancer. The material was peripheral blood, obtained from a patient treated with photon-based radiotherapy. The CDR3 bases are TGCGCCAGCAGTCACCCCGGGACTTACAATGAGCAGTTCTTC. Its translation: CASSHPGTYNEQFF.